This TCR beta chain was recovered during a study of blood T cell repertoires in COVID-19. CDR3 length: 15 amino acids. CDR1 and CDR2 (germline): MDHEN, SYDVKM. Trimming cost V 6 bases and J 2 bases; bases outside gene matches: 8. Only in-frame clones appear in the TCRdb table, and some are missing; sequencing was by immunoSEQ multiplex PCR. The sample shows 200,000 to 250,000 clones, nearly 90% of them seen only once. Those enrolled, adults aged roughly 18 to 89 years, came from under 25 US areas. The V and J genes are TRBV28 and TRBJ1-1, with TRBD1 matching 8 bases. Material: PBMCs or T cells enriched from blood (not recorded which). The TCR originated in a man aged 25 to 40 who had recovered from COVID-19. DNA of the CDR3: TGTGCCAGCAGCGGGCCCGGACAGGGAAACACTGAAGCTTTCTTT. Its protein product is CASSGPGQGNTEAFF.